This TCR beta chain came from a study of radiotherapy plus CTLA-4 blockade in lung cancer. Background on the study: Objective responses were recorded in roughly 20% of patients, with disease control recorded in around 30%.

Concerning this clone: What it recognizes is unknown.

The CDR3 runs 13 residues. Germline CDR1 SGHVS, CDR2 FQNEAQ. Trimming took off 6 bases at V and 3 bases at J, with 10 bases between the two ends. Findings and limits, study-wide: Researchers report tumor-derived TCR clones expanding in blood after radiotherapy plus ipilimumab.

This table comes from immunoSEQ multiplex PCR, and its TCRdb copy is limited to in-frame clones, with some not included. The sample gives 40,000 to 45,000 clones, more than 60% of which show up once; just over 9.5% is in the top ten. CTLA-4 blockade with ipilimumab, together with focal radiation, was given to patients with chemo-refractory metastatic non-small-cell lung cancer. The V gene is TRBV7-8, the J gene TRBJ2-3; maybe TRBD1 (5 bases). The origin of this receptor is a human donor with non-small cell lung cancer who had stable disease on radiotherapy plus ipilimumab. Sample: peripheral blood, taken from a patient treated with radiotherapy plus ipilimumab. DNA of the CDR3: TGTGCCAGCAGACCGAAGGGGACAGATACGCAGTATTTT. Protein sequence: CASRPKGTDTQYF.